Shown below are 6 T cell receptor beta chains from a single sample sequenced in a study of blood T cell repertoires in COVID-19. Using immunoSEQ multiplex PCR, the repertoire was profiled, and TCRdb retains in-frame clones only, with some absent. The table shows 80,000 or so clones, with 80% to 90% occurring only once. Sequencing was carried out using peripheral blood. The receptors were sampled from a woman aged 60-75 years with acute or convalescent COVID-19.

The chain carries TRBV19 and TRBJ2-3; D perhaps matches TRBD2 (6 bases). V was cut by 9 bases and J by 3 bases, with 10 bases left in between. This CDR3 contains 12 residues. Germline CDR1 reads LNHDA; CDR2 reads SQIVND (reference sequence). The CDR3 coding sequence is TGTGCCAGCGGGGGAGGTACAGATACGCAGTATTTT. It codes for CASGGGTDTQYF.

The CDR3 here is CASSVGIATNEKLFF. In DNA form, the CDR3 reads TGTGCCAGCAGCGTAGGTATTGCAACTAATGAAAAACTGTTTTTT. This sequence joins TRBV9 and TRBJ1-4; D gene uncertain. Germline V gives CDR1 SGDLS, CDR2 YYNGEE. The ends were cut back, 0 bases at V and 0 bases at J, with 6 bases in the middle. The CDR3 is 15 residues long.

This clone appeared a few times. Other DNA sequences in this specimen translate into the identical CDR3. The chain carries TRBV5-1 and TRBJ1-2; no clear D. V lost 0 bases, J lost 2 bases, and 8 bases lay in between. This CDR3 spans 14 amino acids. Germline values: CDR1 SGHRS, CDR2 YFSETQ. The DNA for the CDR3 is TGCGCCAGCAGCTTGGAGGGAGGGAACTATGGCTACACCTTC. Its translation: CASSLEGGNYGYTF.

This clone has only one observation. CDR3 bases: TGTGCCAGCAGCCAAGAAAGAGGACAGGGTCGTCCCGGGGAGCTGTTTTTT. It translates to CASSQERGQGRPGELFF. The rearrangement uses TRBV14 and TRBJ2-2; the match to TRBD1 covers 8 bases. Germline loops: CDR1 SGHDN, CDR2 FVKESK. The CDR3 covers 17 residues. The V segment lost 0 bases and the J segment 6 bases; nucleotides outside the gene matches: 9.

CDR3 loop: CASSSPDGDTIYF. CDR3 coding DNA: TGTGCCAGCAGCTCCCCCGACGGGGACACCATATATTTT. This chain uses TRBV7-9 with TRBJ1-3, with D unclear. Germline loops: CDR1 SEHNR, CDR2 FQNEAQ (reference sequence). Trimming cost V 4 bases and J 8 bases, with 12 bases left between them. The CDR3 is made up of 13 amino acids.

CDR3 residues: CASSLQPGTEAFF. The DNA for the CDR3 is TGTGCCAGCAGTTTACAGCCGGGGACTGAAGCTTTCTTT. The rearrangement uses TRBV12-3 or TRBV12-4 and TRBJ1-1; D remains unclear. V lost 2 bases, J lost 5 bases, and 9 bases lay in between. The CDR3 contains 13 residues.